Following are 19 T cell receptor beta chains from one sample sequenced in a study of blood T cell repertoires in COVID-19. Sequenced by immunoSEQ multiplex PCR; TCRdb stores in-frame clones only, minus some. The table has 110,000 to 150,000 clones, 75% to 85% seen once. The sequenced sample was peripheral blood. Receptors originate from a man in his fifties or sixties with active or convalescent COVID-19.

This chain uses TRBV24-1 with TRBJ1-2; weak D call: TRBD1 (6 bases). The CDR3 loop spans 17 amino acids. From germline, CDR1 is KGHDR and CDR2 SFDVKD. The V end was cut by 3 bases, the J end by 2 bases, with 18 bases between. The CDR3 reads CATSDANGTLPNYGYTF. In DNA form, the CDR3 reads TGTGCCACCAGTGATGCCAACGGGACACTACCCAACTATGGCTACACCTTC.

This clone has only one observation. V gene TRBV6-5 combines with J gene TRBJ1-1, with 7 bases that match TRBD1. In germline, CDR1 is MNHEY, CDR2 SVGAGI. The J segment lost 7 bases and the V segment lost 4 bases, leaving 12 bases of the junction unmatched. The CDR3 length is 15 residues. The CDR3 reads CASSLREEGAGEAFF. Written as DNA, the CDR3 is TGTGCCAGCAGTTTGCGGGAAGAGGGGGCGGGTGAAGCTTTCTTT.

The CDR3 reads CASSYSGQGASPLHF. Here the CDR3 DNA reads TGTGCCAGCAGTTACTCGGGGCAGGGGGCTTCACCCCTCCACTTT. The V call is TRBV6-5, the J call TRBJ1-6, with 8 positions matching TRBD1. V shed 0 bases, J shed 9 bases, and the junction held 4 bases outside the gene matches. The CDR3 consists of 15 residues. Germline V lookup: CDR1 MNHEY, CDR2 SVGAGI.

The chain employs TRBV3-1 (or the pseudogene TRBV3-2) and TRBJ2-7, with TRBD1 identical over 11 bases. V trimming: 3 bases; J trimming: 4 bases; junction bases outside the gene matches: 14. This CDR3 has 18 amino acids. CDR1 and CDR2 (germline): LGHDT, YNNKEL (reference sequence). CDR3 bases: TGTGCCAGCAGCCAGGGAAAGACCGGGGACAGGGGGATATACGAGCAGTACGTC. This codes for CASSQGKTGDRGIYEQYV.

The V and J genes are TRBV9 and TRBJ1-2; D perhaps matches TRBD1 (5 bases). Germline V gives CDR1 SGDLS, CDR2 YYNGEE. The CDR3 covers 15 residues. The germline V and J ends were trimmed by 6 bases and 4 bases, with 19 bases remaining between them. The CDR3 protein is CASKRPGLRSYGYTF. Here the CDR3 DNA reads TGTGCCAGCAAACGACCGGGACTCAGGTCCTATGGCTACACCTTC.

This rearrangement joins TRBV30 to TRBJ2-6; perhaps TRBD2 as D (5 bases). The CDR3 is made up of 19 amino acids. Germline V lookup: CDR1 GTSNPN, CDR2 SVGIG (reference sequence). V was cut by 3 bases and J by 1 base, with 22 bases left in between. The CDR3 loop reads CAWRRPGWTSLSGANVLTF. The CDR3 DNA follows: TGTGCCTGGAGACGACCGGGATGGACCAGTCTTTCTGGGGCCAACGTCCTGACTTTC.

This chain joins TRBV28 and TRBJ2-1, with TRBD2 matching 10 bases. The CDR3 has 20 residues. Trimming took 1 base from V and 3 from J; bases not matched to a gene: 15. Germline values: CDR1 MDHEN, CDR2 SYDVKM. The CDR3 spells CASSLSGLGGASGSYNEQFF. For the CDR3, the DNA is TGTGCCAGCAGTTTATCCGGGCTCGGCGGGGCTAGCGGGAGCTACAATGAGCAGTTCTTC.

The chain couples TRBV6-2 or TRBV6-3 to TRBJ1-5; 8 nucleotides line up with TRBD1. Germline V lookup: CDR1 MNHEY, CDR2 SVGEGT. Germline trimming cut 6 bases from V and 0 bases from J; bases unmatched to any gene: 13. The CDR3 extends over 18 amino acids. In DNA form, the CDR3 reads TGTGCCAGCAGCCACATCAGGGACAGGAGAAATAGCAATCAGCCCCAGCATTTT. This codes for CASSHIRDRRNSNQPQHF.

V gene TRBV7-9 combines with J gene TRBJ2-1; D remains ambiguous. The germline CDR1 and CDR2 sequences are SEHNR and FQNEAQ (reference sequence). This CDR3 has 14 amino acids. V was trimmed by 2 bases and J by 4 bases, leaving 9 bases between them. Here the CDR3 DNA reads TGTGCCAGCAGCTTATTTGCGGAGTACAATGAGCAGTTCTTC. Its protein product is CASSLFAEYNEQFF.

This chain connects TRBV28 to TRBJ1-3; TRBD1 matches at 7 bases. The CDR3 consists of 15 residues. The V and J ends lost 6 bases and 0 bases, in that order; junction bases with no gene match: 5. The germline V gene has CDR1 MDHEN and CDR2 SYDVKM. Written as DNA, the CDR3 is TGTGCCAGCAGCCCGGGACAGCTCTCTGGAAACACCATATATTTT. It translates to CASSPGQLSGNTIYF.

This sequence joins TRBV18 and TRBJ2-1; D is ambiguous. The CDR3 is 14 amino acids. V dropped 1 base and J dropped 5 bases, with 9 bases sitting between them. Germline CDR1 is KGHSH and CDR2 is LQKENI. This CDR3 reads CASSPLNLNNEQFF. CDR3 nucleotides: TGTGCCAGCTCACCACTTAACCTAAACAATGAGCAGTTCTTC.

This clone was seen only a few times. The rearrangement uses TRBV12-5 and TRBJ1-2; D gene unclear. Trimming removed 2 bases at V and 4 bases at J, with 14 bases between. Germline assignment: CDR1 LGHNT and CDR2 FRNRAP. The CDR3 has 15 amino acids. CDR3 in amino acids: CASGLLETASYGYTF. In nucleotides, the CDR3 is TGTGCTAGTGGTTTGCTGGAGACCGCCAGCTATGGCTACACCTTC.

This chain links TRBV11-2 with TRBJ2-7, with 11 positions matching TRBD2. The germline gives CDR1 SGHAT, CDR2 FQNNGV. V lost 1 base, J lost 6 bases, and 8 bases stayed unmatched. The CDR3 runs to 16 residues. The CDR3 loop reads CASSLGSSGRFLEQYV. CDR3 coding DNA: TGTGCCAGCAGCTTAGGGTCTAGCGGGAGGTTCCTCGAGCAGTACGTC.

The CDR3 loop reads CASSQDIGDNYNEQFF. The CDR3 DNA sequence: TGCGCCAGCAGCCAAGACATCGGGGACAACTACAATGAGCAGTTCTTC. The chain employs TRBV4-3 and TRBJ2-1, with D maybe TRBD1 (6 bases). Per the germline V gene, CDR1 is LGHNA and CDR2 is YSLEER. This CDR3 has 16 residues. The germline V and J ends were trimmed by 0 bases and 3 bases, with 12 bases remaining between them.

This sequence joins TRBV20-1 and TRBJ1-5; D is perhaps TRBD1 (6 bases). Germline loops: CDR1 DFQATT, CDR2 SNEGSKA (reference sequence). With 3 bases removed from V and 5 bases from J, the gap between germline ends came to 11 bases. The CDR3 sequence is 13 residues long. CDR3 residues: CSASGGTHQPQHF. The CDR3 DNA sequence: TGCAGTGCTAGTGGGGGGACACATCAGCCCCAGCATTTT.

J is TRBJ1-3 and V is TRBV5-1; D gene unclear. CDR3 size: 15 residues. Germline CDR1 is SGHRS and CDR2 is YFSETQ. Trimming shortened V by 2 bases and J by 1 base, and 10 bases separated the two germline ends. CDR3 amino acids: CASSFDMSSGNTIYF. The CDR3 region has the DNA TGCGCCAGCAGCTTCGACATGTCATCTGGAAACACCATATATTTT. Full variable domain (missing parts from reference TRBV5-1 and TRBJ1-3): KAGVTQTPRYLIKTRGQQVTLSCSPISGHRSVSWYQQTPGQGLQFLFEYFSETQRNKGNFPGRFSGRQFSNSRSEMNVSTLELGDSALYLCASSFDMSSGNTIYFGEGSWLTVV.

The chain has TRBV9 and TRBJ1-3; D ambiguous. This CDR3 has 15 residues. CDR1 and CDR2 from the germline V gene are SGDLS and YYNGEE. With 2 bases removed from V and 0 bases from J, the gap between germline ends came to 9 bases. In DNA, the CDR3 is TGTGCCAGCAGCGTCCTAGATACCTCTGGAAACACCATATATTTT. Amino acids: CASSVLDTSGNTIYF.

The rearrangement joins TRBV19 to TRBJ1-1; 7 nucleotides agree with TRBD1. J gave up 5 bases and V 3 bases, and 15 bases lay outside the gene matches. This CDR3 region has 17 residues. Per germline, CDR1 LNHDA and CDR2 SQIVND (reference sequence). CDR3 protein: CASSMTPQLQGRTEAFF. The CDR3 DNA is TGTGCCAGTAGTATGACCCCGCAATTACAGGGGAGGACTGAAGCTTTCTTT.

The DNA of the CDR3 is TGTGCCAGCTCACTAAGAGGACTAGCGGGGAGCTACAATGAGCAGTTCTTC. Amino acids: CASSLRGLAGSYNEQFF. V and J are TRBV18 and TRBJ2-1; the match to TRBD2 covers 12 bases. Per the germline V gene, CDR1 is KGHSH and CDR2 is LQKENI. The CDR3 sequence is 17 residues long. The trim removed 4 bases at V and 3 bases at J, leaving 7 bases unmatched.